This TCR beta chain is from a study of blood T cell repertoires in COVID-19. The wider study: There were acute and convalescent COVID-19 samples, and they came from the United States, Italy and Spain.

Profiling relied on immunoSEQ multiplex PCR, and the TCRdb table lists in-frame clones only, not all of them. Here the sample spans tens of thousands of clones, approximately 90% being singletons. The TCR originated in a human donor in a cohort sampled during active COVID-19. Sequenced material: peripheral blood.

The CDR3 sequence is CASSLIRGGSTDTQYF. The CDR3 DNA is TGTGCCAGCAGCTTGATCAGGGGAGGGAGCACAGATACGCAGTATTTT. V is TRBV5-4 and J is TRBJ2-3; TRBD2 might be the D (7 bases). The ends were cut back, 1 base at V and 0 bases at J, with 12 bases in the middle. In germline, CDR1 is SGHNT, CDR2 YYREEE (reference sequence). The CDR3 is 16 residues long.